Included here is one T cell receptor (beta chain) sequence, with context. This clonotype was seen many times. Its antigen is currently not known. The input lacks base qualities; no much larger clone sits a single base away. The sample is drawn from a study of human T cells and chemical hapten exposure (dated by TCRdb to about 2021). Context from the whole study: For sensitization, 2% DPC in acetone was applied to an approximately 2 cm by approximately 2 cm area of upper inner arm skin. Throughout the approximately 24-week study period, patients were also given weekly therapeutic DPC doses on the scalp. The libraries were sequenced as a pool, and the TCR yield per sample differed mostly because of small variations in library volumes within the pool. Patch testing on the upper back used Finn chambers containing 0.01% DPC, with scoring done after 6 days according to International Contact Dermatitis Research Group standards. In alopecia patients, the study followed how the peripheral blood TCR repertoire changed in vivo over primary and secondary sensitization to diphenylcyclopropenone (DPC), a hapten. The patient cohort, mostly female, included alopecia areata with under or over 50% scalp involvement, alopecia totalis and alopecia universalis. Patient blood was sampled pre-sensitization (week 0) and at 2, 6 and about 24 weeks after DPC sensitization. About 29 alopecia patients gave blood for TCR sequencing at one to four time points (pre-sensitization, 2, 6 and 24 weeks).

Study-level results and caveats: Expanded TCRs formed significantly more large CDR3 similarity clusters than pre-sensitization or healthy control sets, consistent with antigen-driven responses. DPC sensitization did not change how many TCRs were above 1 in 1000 frequency, and no evidence was found of alterations in global repertoire structure. Patch test score was positively correlated with the number of PT1 expanded TCRs, with significance at thresholds 8, 16 and 32 but not at 4. All patients had alopecia, a presumed autoimmune disease, so their immune response might differ from that of healthy individuals. After repeated subsampling, the strength of the expansion versus patch-test correlation and the threshold at which it became significant changed.

The library was made by RACE. TCRdb records NextSeq 500 as the sequencer. During library preparation, unique molecular identifiers were attached to individual cDNA molecules so that TCRs could be counted quantitatively and reproducibly. For every blood RNA sample, sequencing covered both the TCR alpha and TCR beta chains. For the original study's pipeline: The median number of TCRs per sample was 85,000 to 100,000, ranging from about 23,224 to 690,600. The Decombinator software suite was used to annotate the V, J and CDR3 of the TCR reads. For the PS versus PT1 abundance plots, all samples were subsampled to the same number of TCRs (28,000). Expanded TCRs were defined as absent before sensitization and observed at least eight times at the 2-week time point. TCRdb passed the public sequencing reads through fastp at Q25 and MiXCR, retaining productive beta sequences. Identical CDR3 proteins give one entry, which carries the most common genes and DNA. The authors' filters were not applied to this entry. This sample is represented by approximately 41,000 distinct CDR3 sequences; roughly 7.6% of them were singletons. The ten largest account for 1.3% of the sample.

Read against the paper, the sample's time point label means: pre-sensitization, week 0. Explained via the paper, the treatment or condition label denotes: therapeutic diphenylcyclopropenone sensitization with weekly scalp DPC. At every patch-test visit, the blood draw took place before the patch test was put on. To be eligible, patients had to be aged 18 to 70, diagnosed with alopecia and judged suitable for DPC therapy, while pregnant patients were excluded. Total RNA was extracted from unfractionated whole blood collected in Tempus Blood RNA tubes. There are 16 amino acids in the CDR3, from cysteine to phenylalanine inclusive. The DNA shown is the 48-base CDR3, in frame from base 1. In the germline V gene (reference sequence), CDR1 corresponds to SEHNR and CDR2 to FQNEAQ. V gives up 6 bases and J gives up 1 base, and the segment between their germline ends measures 17 bases.

The sample in question was whole blood, obtained in connection with sensitization to the hapten diphenylcyclopropenone (DPC). The origin of this receptor is a woman aged 45-65 years with alopecia areata. Some clones in this sample may be carry-over from other donors' samples. The V and J genes are TRBV7-9 and TRBJ2-3; no D gene call is confident. This receptor has the CDR3 CASRLGYPLGTDTQYF. The nucleotide sequence is given as TGTGCCAGCAGGTTGGGTTACCCGCTAGGCACAGATACGCAGTATTTT. The full variable domain, with segments outside the CDR3 supplied by the reference TRBV7-9 and TRBJ2-3 proteins, appears as DTGVSQNPRHKITKRGQNVTFRCDPISEHNRLYWYRQTLGQGPEFLTYFQNEAQLEKSRLLSDRFSAERPKGSFSTLEIQRTEQGDSAMYLCASRLGYPLGTDTQYFGPGTRLTVL.